This entry concerns a single T cell receptor beta chain. Its antigen is not known. The entry originates in a study of shared clonotypes between healthy human individuals. Notes on the study in general: Four donors had 5% to 6.5% of their naive CD4 clonotypes in common.

Naivety among CD8 cells was defined by CD45RO negativity and positive CCR7 selection, thereby excluding terminally differentiated effector memory CD45RA+ cells. The data were produced by immunoSEQ multiplex PCR, yet TCRdb's version contains in-frame clones alone and is incomplete. The table records about 2.1 million clones, roughly 93% of them present only once. The TCR originated in a man aged 18 to 29 in good health. Some clones in this sample may be carry-over from other donors' samples. Sample: naive CD8+ T cells from PBMCs.

The CDR3 loop reads CASSPPSGFYEQYF. In nucleotides, the CDR3 is TGTGCCAGCAGCCCCCCTAGCGGATTCTACGAGCAGTACTTC. The chain links TRBV7-8 to TRBJ2-7; 7 positions match TRBD2. The CDR3 covers 14 residues. Germline V gives CDR1 SGHVS, CDR2 FQNEAQ. The J segment lost 3 bases and the V segment lost 5 bases, leaving 7 bases of the junction unmatched.